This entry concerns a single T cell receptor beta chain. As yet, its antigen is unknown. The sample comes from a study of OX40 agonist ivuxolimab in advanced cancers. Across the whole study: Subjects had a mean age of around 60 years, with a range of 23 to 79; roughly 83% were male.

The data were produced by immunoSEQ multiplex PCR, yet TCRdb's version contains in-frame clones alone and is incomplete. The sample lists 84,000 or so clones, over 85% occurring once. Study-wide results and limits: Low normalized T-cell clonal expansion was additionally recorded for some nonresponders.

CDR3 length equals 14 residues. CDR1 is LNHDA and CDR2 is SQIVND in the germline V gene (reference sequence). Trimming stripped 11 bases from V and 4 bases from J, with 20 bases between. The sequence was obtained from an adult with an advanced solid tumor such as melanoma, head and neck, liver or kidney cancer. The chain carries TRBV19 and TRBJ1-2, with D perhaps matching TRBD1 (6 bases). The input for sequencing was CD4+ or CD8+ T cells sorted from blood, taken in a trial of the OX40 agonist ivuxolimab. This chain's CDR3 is CAVLARGGSYGYTF. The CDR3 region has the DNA TGTGCCGTCCTAGCCAGGGGCGGTAGCTATGGCTACACCTTC.